A selection of T cell receptor beta chains follows, all from one sample in a study of blood T cell repertoires in COVID-19. Clones were sequenced by immunoSEQ multiplex PCR, and TCRdb holds only the in-frame ones, with some missing. The sample records about 160,000 clones, around 80% being singletons. Sequencing was performed on peripheral blood. The receptors come from a woman older than 75 with acute or convalescent COVID-19. Each CDR3 is given with its conserved first and last residue. A D gene is named only where the DNA matches it firmly. A clone size is listed for some rows: how often the clone was seen (once, few, many), or a class if it is expanded.

d_gene	v_gene	j_gene	abundance	CDR3aa	CDR3nt
TRBD2	TRBV3-1/TRBV3-2	TRBJ2-7	.	CASSWGGTYEQYF	TGTGCCAGCAGCTGGGGGGGAACCTACGAGCAGTACTTC
TRBD1	TRBV27	TRBJ1-5	few	CASRTTGNGQPQHF	TGTGCCAGCAGAACGACAGGGAATGGTCAGCCCCAGCATTTT
TRBD1	TRBV5-4	TRBJ2-5	.	CASSPKTGQVGETQYF	TGTGCCAGCAGCCCCAAAACCGGACAGGTGGGCGAGACCCAGTACTTC
.	TRBV5-6	TRBJ2-1	.	CASARGRNNEQFF	TGTGCCAGCGCCAGAGGGAGAAACAATGAGCAGTTCTTC
.	TRBV4-2	TRBJ2-7	.	CASSQEAARRQYF	TGTGCCAGCAGCCAAGAAGCGGCGAGGAGGCAGTACTTC
.	TRBV5-1	TRBJ1-2	few	CASSPPGGLYGYTF	TGCGCCAGCAGCCCCCCCGGGGGGCTCTATGGCTACACCTTC
TRBD2	TRBV7-2	TRBJ2-2	.	CASSSGLAGVGLELFF	TGTGCCAGCAGCTCGGGACTAGCGGGGGTAGGACTGGAGCTGTTTTTT
.	TRBV30	TRBJ1-1	.	CAWSVLPLEAFF	TGTGCCTGGAGTGTATTGCCACTTGAAGCTTTCTTT
.	TRBV9	TRBJ2-5	.	CASSVDPRKETQYF	TGTGCCAGCAGCGTAGATCCCAGAAAAGAGACCCAGTACTTC
.	TRBV6-5	TRBJ1-1	.	CASSYPRGSTEAFF	TGTGCCAGCAGTTACCCCCGGGGGAGCACTGAAGCTTTCTTT
.	TRBV10-3	TRBJ2-1	.	CAIRPLISPDNEQFF	TGTGCCATCAGGCCCCTAATTAGCCCAGACAATGAGCAGTTCTTC
TRBD1	TRBV7-9	TRBJ2-5	once	CASSFNRGGETQYF	TGTGCCAGCAGCTTTAACAGGGGTGGTGAGACCCAGTACTTC
.	TRBV30	TRBJ2-5	.	CAWSATQETQYF	TGTGCCTGGAGCGCTACCCAAGAGACCCAGTACTTC
TRBD1	TRBV6-5	TRBJ1-1	.	CASVGTGGVNTEAFF	TGTGCCAGCGTTGGTACAGGGGGCGTGAACACTGAAGCTTTCTTT
TRBD2	TRBV5-6	TRBJ2-2	once	CASSLGLAGATGELFF	TGTGCCAGCAGCTTAGGACTAGCGGGAGCTACCGGGGAGCTGTTTTTT
.	TRBV5-1	TRBJ2-1	.	CASRPGRVSYNEQFF	TGCGCCAGCAGGCCCGGCAGGGTCTCCTACAATGAGCAGTTCTTC
TRBD1	TRBV28	TRBJ1-2	.	CASSLRQGLGYTF	TGTGCCAGCAGTTTGAGACAGGGGCTTGGCTACACCTTC
.	TRBV24-1	TRBJ2-2	.	CATSGVEGTGELFF	TGTGCCACCAGTGGGGTAGAGGGTACCGGGGAGCTGTTTTTT
TRBD1	TRBV3-1/TRBV3-2	TRBJ1-4	.	CASSQDLGSGGNEKLFF	TGTGCCAGCAGCCAAGATCTAGGGTCAGGGGGTAATGAAAAACTGTTTTTT
TRBD2	TRBV2	TRBJ2-4	.	CASSVGYGGGGADVGKNIQYF	TGTGCCAGCAGTGTGGGGTATGGAGGCGGGGGGGCCGATGTGGGCAAAAACATTCAGTACTTC
.	TRBV9	TRBJ1-4	.	CASSVTSGSNEKLFF	TGTGCCAGCAGCGTTACTTCAGGTTCTAATGAAAAACTGTTTTTT
.	TRBV29-1	TRBJ1-1	.	CSVDSGDTEAFF	TGCAGCGTTGATTCCGGGGACACTGAAGCTTTCTTT
.	TRBV5-4	TRBJ1-1	.	CASSKGGMNTEAFF	TGTGCCAGCAGCAAAGGGGGAATGAACACTGAAGCTTTCTTT
TRBD2	TRBV7-9	TRBJ2-1	.	CASSSGTSGRINEQFF	TGTGCCAGCAGCTCTGGGACTAGCGGGAGAATCAATGAGCAGTTCTTC
TRBD2	TRBV3-1/TRBV3-2	TRBJ2-1	.	CASSHNSGRDGEQFF	TGTGCCAGCAGCCACAATAGCGGGAGGGATGGTGAGCAGTTCTTC
.	TRBV9	TRBJ2-1	.	CASSVQVHDEQFF	TGTGCCAGCAGCGTACAGGTTCACGATGAGCAGTTCTTC
.	TRBV3-1/TRBV3-2	TRBJ1-6	few	CASSSVAGNSPLHF	TGTGCCAGCAGTTCCGTGGCGGGTAATTCACCCCTCCACTTT
.	TRBV7-3	TRBJ1-1	.	CASSKTTGNTEAFF	TGTGCCAGCAGCAAAACGACAGGGAACACTGAAGCTTTCTTT
.	TRBV7-2	TRBJ2-7	few	CASSLISGNSYEQYF	TGTGCCAGCAGCTTAATTTCCGGGAACTCCTACGAGCAGTACTTC
.	TRBV30	TRBJ1-4	.	CAWSRGGSGKLFF	TGTGCCTGGAGTCGGGGGGGATCGGGAAAACTGTTTTTT
TRBD1	TRBV24-1	TRBJ2-1	.	CAISRTGQRYNEQFF	TGTGCCATAAGCCGAACGGGACAGAGATACAATGAGCAGTTCTTC
.	TRBV5-6	TRBJ2-7	.	CASSRGQRQYF	TGTGCCAGCAGCCGAGGACAGAGGCAGTACTTC
TRBD1	TRBV7-4	TRBJ2-1	.	CASTLGQGEANEQFF	TGTGCCAGCACCCTGGGACAGGGGGAAGCGAATGAGCAGTTCTTC
TRBD1	TRBV10-2	TRBJ2-7	few	CASSYYRDRGYEQYF	TGCGCCAGCAGCTATTACCGGGACAGGGGGTATGAGCAGTACTTC
TRBD1	TRBV18	TRBJ2-7	.	CASSLRGQGTVSSYEQYF	TGTGCCAGCTCACTGCGGGGACAGGGAACGGTCAGCTCCTACGAGCAGTACTTC
.	TRBV7-3	TRBJ1-2	.	CASSLTPTGYGYTF	TGTGCCAGCAGCTTAACGCCGACAGGCTATGGCTACACCTTC
.	TRBV5-6	TRBJ1-2	.	CASSYLGPGLDGYTF	TGTGCCAGCAGCTACTTGGGTCCAGGGCTCGATGGCTACACCTTC
.	TRBV19	TRBJ1-2	.	CASSARRGTSANYGYTF	TGTGCCAGTAGTGCCCGGCGGGGAACCTCAGCTAACTATGGCTACACCTTC
TRBD1	TRBV27	TRBJ2-2	.	CASSLLPTGGTGELFF	TGTGCCAGCAGTTTATTGCCGACAGGGGGCACCGGGGAGCTGTTTTTT
TRBD1	TRBV4-1	TRBJ1-2	few	CASSQGQGGDYTF	TGCGCCAGCAGCCAAGGGCAGGGGGGTGACTACACCTTC
.	TRBV7-6	TRBJ2-7	.	CASSLDISAGEQYF	TGTGCCAGCAGCTTAGATATCTCGGCGGGCGAGCAGTACTTC
TRBD1	TRBV2	TRBJ1-6	once	CASSERRQGVSSPLHF	TGTGCCAGCAGTGAAAGGAGACAGGGGGTTAGCTCACCCCTCCACTTT
TRBD1	TRBV20-1	TRBJ2-7	once	CSASPGTGGSYEQYF	TGCAGTGCTAGTCCGGGGACAGGGGGCTCCTACGAGCAGTACTTC
TRBD2	TRBV19	TRBJ2-1	.	CASSSSGLAGFNEQFF	TGTGCCAGTAGTTCCTCGGGGCTAGCGGGATTCAATGAGCAGTTCTTC